One and the same sample provided the 25 T cell receptor beta chains below, sequenced in a study of shared clonotypes between healthy human individuals. TCRdb's copy holds only in-frame clones and misses some; the assay was immunoSEQ multiplex PCR. The data show a few million clones, more than 80% seen once. The sequenced sample was naive CD4+ T cells sorted from blood. This sample's subset: CD45RA+ positively selected. Every receptor here comes from a young man in good health.

The rearrangement uses TRBV10-1 and TRBJ2-1; D uncertain. This CDR3 has 15 residues. The ends were cut back, 3 bases at V and 0 bases at J, with 9 bases in the middle. The germline V gene encodes CDR1 WNHNN and CDR2 SYGVQD (reference sequence). As DNA, the CDR3 is TGCGCCAGCAGTGACCCTTCATCCTCCTACAATGAGCAGTTCTTC. Translated, it gives CASSDPSSSYNEQFF.

A remark on this clone: Other nucleotide sequences in the sample specify the same CDR3. The CDR3 sequence is CASSLRQGDYGYTF. CDR3 DNA sequence: TGTGCCAGCAGCTTAAGACAGGGTGACTATGGCTACACCTTC. V is TRBV7-9 and J is TRBJ1-2, with TRBD1 matching 7 bases. There are 14 residues in the CDR3. Per germline, CDR1 SEHNR and CDR2 FQNEAQ (reference sequence). The ends lost 2 bases at V and 3 bases at J; junction bases unmatched: 3.

The rearrangement joins TRBV7-3 to TRBJ2-3; D unclear. Trimming stripped 5 bases from V and 3 bases from J, with 9 bases between. The CDR3 spans 13 residues. Germline V CDR1 and CDR2: SGHTA, FQGTGA. The CDR3 reads CASSPPGTDTQYF. The CDR3 nucleotides are TGTGCCAGCAGCCCCCCCGGGACAGATACGCAGTATTTT.

This clone was detected only once. At the DNA level, this CDR3 is encoded by other sequences in the same sample as well. This chain joins TRBV10-3 and TRBJ2-5; D is possibly TRBD1 (5 bases). CDR3 length: 11 amino acids. V lost 4 bases and J lost 5, with 5 bases in between. Germline CDR1 reads ENHRY; CDR2 reads SYGVKD. The CDR3 sequence: CAISGGETQYF. The CDR3, as DNA: TGTGCCATCAGTGGGGGCGAGACCCAGTACTTC.

The V gene is TRBV4-1, the J gene TRBJ2-2; D is undetermined. The V end lost 5 bases, the J end lost 6 bases, and 7 bases lay between the germline ends. The V gene's germline CDR1 is MGHRA and CDR2 YSYEKL. The CDR3 loop spans 12 amino acids. CDR3 loop: CASSNRAGELFF. DNA for the CDR3: TGCGCCAGCAGCAATAGGGCCGGGGAGCTGTTTTTT.

About this clone itself: One end of the junction is discordant with germline, which a read error may explain. V and J are TRBV2 and TRBJ1-1; no clear D. The V gene's germline CDR1 is SNHLY and CDR2 FYNNEI. This CDR3 contains 13 residues. The CDR3 sequence is CASKNSPNAEAFF. CDR3 sequence (DNA): TGTGCCAGCAAAAATTCCCCGAACGCTGAAGCTTTCTTT.

The chain joins TRBV9 to TRBJ2-3; D remains ambiguous. The V end lost 3 bases, the J end lost 7 bases, and 15 bases lay between the germline ends. The CDR3 is 14 amino acids. The germline V gene encodes CDR1 SGDLS and CDR2 YYNGEE. CDR3 DNA: TGTGCCAGCAGCGGCCCACCCCAAGCCAATACGCAGTATTTT. Translated, it gives CASSGPPQANTQYF.

The chain has TRBV6-5 and TRBJ2-3, with D uncertain. V lost 2 bases to trimming and J lost 6 bases, with 12 bases between them. CDR3 length: 14 residues. The germline V gene has CDR1 MNHEY and CDR2 SVGAGI. CDR3 in amino acids: CASSYNSLPDTQYF. As DNA, the CDR3 is TGTGCCAGCAGTTACAATAGTTTACCGGATACGCAGTATTTT.

This clone occurred once. The rearrangement joins TRBV29-1 to TRBJ2-5; TRBD2 matches at 9 bases. The J call may be faulty, since TRBJ2-7 better matches the DNA end. This CDR3 is built from 17 residues. Germline V gene sequence: CDR1 SQVTM, CDR2 ANQGSEA. The CDR3 nucleotides are TGCAGCTTTACCCCTAGCGGGGTCGGGGGGGGCTCCTACGAGCAGTACTTC. Protein product: CSFTPSGVGGGSYEQYF.

The chain employs TRBV7-2 and TRBJ2-3; D uncertain. The ends were cut back, 5 bases at V and 6 bases at J, with 6 bases in the middle. CDR1 is SGHTA and CDR2 is FQGNSA in the germline V gene. The CDR3 runs 11 residues. The CDR3 DNA sequence: TGTGCCAGCAGCATGCTCGATACGCAGTATTTT. Protein: CASSMLDTQYF.

The chain has TRBV5-4 and TRBJ2-7; a weak D match, TRBD1 (5 bases). V lost 2 bases to trimming and J lost 2 bases, with 14 bases between them. The CDR3 has 15 residues. Per germline, CDR1 SGHNT and CDR2 YYREEE (reference sequence). The chain's CDR3 is CASSFVGRATYEQYF. The DNA of the CDR3 is TGTGCCAGCAGCTTTGTCGGCAGGGCGACCTACGAGCAGTACTTC. The full variable domain, its missing parts supplied by reference TRBV5-4 and TRBJ2-7, is ETGVTQSPTHLIKTRGQQVTLRCSSQSGHNTVSWYQQALGQGPQFIFQYYREEENGRGNFPPRFSGLQFPNYSSELNVNALELDDSALYLCASSFVGRATYEQYFGPGTRLTVT.

In its sample, this clone was seen once. The rearrangement joins TRBV5-4 to TRBJ2-2, with 10 nucleotides matching TRBD2. V was pared by 4 bases and J by 3 bases, with 6 bases of the junction left unmatched. The CDR3 contains 16 residues. Looked up from germline, CDR1 is SGHNT and CDR2 is YYREEE (reference sequence). The CDR3 reads CASSLKAGGYTGELFF. For the CDR3, the DNA is TGTGCCAGCAGCCTGAAAGCGGGGGGGTACACCGGGGAGCTGTTTTTT.

This chain uses TRBV7-9 with TRBJ2-3; 9 bases match TRBD1. Germline V lookup: CDR1 SEHNR, CDR2 FQNEAQ (reference sequence). This CDR3 has 18 residues. V lost 5 bases to trimming and J lost 1 base; unmatched junction nucleotides: 13. Here the CDR3 DNA reads TGTGCCAGCAGCGGGGAGACAGGGGGAATTCTTGGCACAGATACGCAGTATTTT. It is translated as CASSGETGGILGTDTQYF.

This chain joins TRBV18 and TRBJ2-7, with 7 positions matching TRBD1. Germline CDR1 and CDR2: KGHSH and LQKENI. The CDR3 has 13 amino acids. Trimming took 4 bases from V and 6 from J; bases not matched to a gene: 6. CDR3 DNA sequence: TGTGCCAGCTCACTGGGACAGTATGGCGAGCAGTACTTC. It encodes CASSLGQYGEQYF.

The count of this clone is one. V is TRBV9 and J is TRBJ2-6; no clear D gene. The CDR3 is 14 amino acids. Per germline, CDR1 SGDLS and CDR2 YYNGEE. V lost 2 bases, J lost 2 bases, and 5 bases lay in between. The CDR3 reads CASSVWAGANVLTF. The CDR3 DNA is TGTGCCAGCAGCGTCTGGGCTGGGGCCAACGTCCTGACTTTC.

The rearrangement links TRBV11-2 to TRBJ1-3, with D perhaps TRBD1 (6 bases). Trimming took 5 bases from V and 2 from J, leaving 10 bases between them. CDR3 length: 14 amino acids. Per germline, CDR1 SGHAT and CDR2 FQNNGV. The CDR3 DNA reads TGTGCCAGCAGCCCTCCAGGGGCTGGAAACACCATATATTTT. Amino acids: CASSPPGAGNTIYF.

This chain joins TRBV10-3 and TRBJ2-7; D uncertain. The CDR3 length is 14 residues. Trimming cost V 3 bases and J 0 bases, with 9 bases left between them. In germline, CDR1 is ENHRY, CDR2 SYGVKD. The CDR3 nucleotides are TGTGCCATCAGTGACCAGGCCCACTCCTACGAGCAGTACTTC. Its translation is CAISDQAHSYEQYF.

This clone was counted a single time. V gene TRBV7-2 combines with J gene TRBJ1-5, with D possibly TRBD1 on 5 matching bases. The V gene's germline CDR1 is SGHTA and CDR2 FQGNSA. The V end lost 3 bases, the J end lost 5 bases, and 20 bases lay between the germline ends. This CDR3 has 17 residues. The CDR3 nucleotides are TGTGCCAGCAGCTTGGGCTCGGGGACCTCCGTTTATCAGCCCCAGCATTTT. It specifies CASSLGSGTSVYQPQHF.

The V gene is TRBV6-4, the J gene TRBJ1-1; D unresolved. CDR1 MRHNA and CDR2 SNTAGT come from the germline V gene. V was cut by 4 bases and J by 0 bases, with 9 bases left in between. CDR3 length: 14 amino acids. The CDR3 nucleotides read TGTGCCAGCAGTGCTTCCATTATGAACACTGAAGCTTTCTTT. Encoded protein: CASSASIMNTEAFF.

The chain recombines TRBV10-2 with TRBJ2-1, with 13 positions matching TRBD2. The CDR3 runs to 19 residues. The J segment lost 6 bases and the V segment lost 3 bases, leaving 14 bases of the junction unmatched. In germline, CDR1 is WSHSY, CDR2 SAAADI. Here the CDR3 DNA reads TGCGCCAGCAGTGAAACTCCGGGACTAGCGGGGCGCGAGGGCAATGAGCAGTTCTTC. Protein: CASSETPGLAGREGNEQFF.

In regard to this clone: Different DNA sequences within this sample yield the same CDR3. This chain uses TRBV11-2 with TRBJ1-6, with no clear D. V was trimmed by 1 base and J by 4 bases, leaving 8 bases between them. Per the germline V gene, CDR1 is SGHAT and CDR2 is FQNNGV. The CDR3 runs to 15 residues. The CDR3 DNA sequence: TGTGCCAGCAGCTTAGGGCAGGCTTATAATTCACCCCTCCACTTT. Protein sequence: CASSLGQAYNSPLHF.

The V and J genes are TRBV28 and TRBJ1-5, with D perhaps matching TRBD1 (5 bases). Germline lookup yields CDR1 MDHEN and CDR2 SYDVKM. Between the trimmed V and J ends, which lost 6 bases and 3 bases, there was a span of 9 bases. This CDR3 comprises 13 residues. CDR3 residues: CASSRQYNQPQHF. The CDR3 nucleotides are TGTGCCAGCAGCCGACAGTACAATCAGCCCCAGCATTTT.

The genes are TRBV2 and TRBJ2-1; 8 nucleotides agree with TRBD2. V lost 5 bases and J lost 15; bases outside the gene matches: 15. CDR1 and CDR2 (germline): SNHLY, FYNNEI. The CDR3 runs to 14 residues. CDR3 region: CASSPDNLAGPRFF. CDR3 in DNA: TGTGCCAGCAGTCCTGACAATCTAGCGGGCCCGCGGTTCTTC.

The V call is TRBV5-6, the J call TRBJ1-5; tentatively, D is TRBD1 (5 bases). Trimming shortened V by 4 bases and J by 9 bases, and 11 bases separated the two germline ends. The CDR3 length is 12 residues. Per the germline V gene, CDR1 is SGHDT and CDR2 is YYEEEE. Here the CDR3 reads CASSLPGRPQHF. For the CDR3, the DNA is TGTGCCAGCAGCCTGCCGGGACGGCCCCAGCATTTT.

This chain uses TRBV5-4 with TRBJ2-7, with TRBD1 as a possible D gene (5 bases). From germline, CDR1 is SGHNT and CDR2 YYREEE (reference sequence). Trimming left V 3 bases short and J 2 bases short, with 12 bases between. The length of the CDR3 is 14 residues. In DNA form, the CDR3 reads TGTGCCAGCAGCTCAACGCAGGGCGCCTACGAGCAGTACTTC. It specifies CASSSTQGAYEQYF. Drawing the rest from reference TRBV5-4 and TRBJ2-7, the complete variable domain is ETGVTQSPTHLIKTRGQQVTLRCSSQSGHNTVSWYQQALGQGPQFIFQYYREEENGRGNFPPRFSGLQFPNYSSELNVNALELDDSALYLCASSSTQGAYEQYFGPGTRLTVT.